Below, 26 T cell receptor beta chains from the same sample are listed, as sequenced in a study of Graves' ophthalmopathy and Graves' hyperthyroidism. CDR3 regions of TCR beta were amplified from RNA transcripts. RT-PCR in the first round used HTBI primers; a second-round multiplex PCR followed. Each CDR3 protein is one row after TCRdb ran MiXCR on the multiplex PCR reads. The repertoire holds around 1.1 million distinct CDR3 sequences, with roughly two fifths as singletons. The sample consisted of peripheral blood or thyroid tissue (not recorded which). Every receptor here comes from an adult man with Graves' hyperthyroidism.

CDR3 bases: TGTGCCATCAGACGACAGGGAGGGAGCAATCAGCCCCAGCATTTT. Translating it yields CAIRRQGGSNQPQHF. The chain carries TRBV10-3 and TRBJ1-5; 7 nucleotides align to TRBD1. Germline values: CDR1 ENHRY, CDR2 SYGVKD. Trimming at V came to 6 bases and at J to 1 base, leaving 6 bases not matched to a gene. The CDR3 totals 15 residues.

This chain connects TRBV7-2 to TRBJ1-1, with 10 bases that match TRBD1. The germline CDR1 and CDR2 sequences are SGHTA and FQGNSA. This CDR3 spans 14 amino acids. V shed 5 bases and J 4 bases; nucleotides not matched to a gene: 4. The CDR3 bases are TGTGCCAGCAGCCGAGGACAGGGGGTCACTGAAGCTTTCTTT. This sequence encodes CASSRGQGVTEAFF.

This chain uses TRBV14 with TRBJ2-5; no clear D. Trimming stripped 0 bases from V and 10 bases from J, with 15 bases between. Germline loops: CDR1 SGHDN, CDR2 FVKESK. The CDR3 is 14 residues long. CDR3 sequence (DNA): TGTGCCAGCAGCCAAGATTTAGAGAAGCGTGACCAGTACTTC. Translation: CASSQDLEKRDQYF.

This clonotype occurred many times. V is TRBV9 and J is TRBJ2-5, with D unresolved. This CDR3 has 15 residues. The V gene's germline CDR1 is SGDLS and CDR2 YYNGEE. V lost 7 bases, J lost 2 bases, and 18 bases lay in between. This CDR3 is CASYRPSGSQETQYF. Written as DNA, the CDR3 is TGTGCCAGCTACCGCCCCTCAGGTTCGCAAGAGACCCAGTACTTC. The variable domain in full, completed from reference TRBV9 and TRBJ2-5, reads DSGVTQTPKHLITATGQRVTLRCSPRSGDLSVYWYQQSLDQGLQFLIQYYNGEERAKGNILERFSAQQFPDLHSELNLSSLELGDSALYFCASYRPSGSQETQYFGPGTRLLVL.

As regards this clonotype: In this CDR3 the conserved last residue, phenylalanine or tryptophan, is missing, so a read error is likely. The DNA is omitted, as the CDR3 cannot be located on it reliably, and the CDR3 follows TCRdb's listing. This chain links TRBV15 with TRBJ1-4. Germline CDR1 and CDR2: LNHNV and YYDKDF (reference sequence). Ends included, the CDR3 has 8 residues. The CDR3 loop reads CATSRVVA.

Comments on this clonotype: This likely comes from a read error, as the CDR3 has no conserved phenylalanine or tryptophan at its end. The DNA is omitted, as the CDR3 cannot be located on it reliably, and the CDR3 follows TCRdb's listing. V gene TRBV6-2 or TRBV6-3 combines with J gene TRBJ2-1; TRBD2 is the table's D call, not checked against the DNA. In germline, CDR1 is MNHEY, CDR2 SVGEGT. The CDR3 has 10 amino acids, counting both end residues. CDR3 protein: CANIAGGGIR.

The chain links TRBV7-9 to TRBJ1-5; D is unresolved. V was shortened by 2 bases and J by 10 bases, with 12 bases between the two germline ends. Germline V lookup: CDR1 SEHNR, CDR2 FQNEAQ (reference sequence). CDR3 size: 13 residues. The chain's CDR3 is CASSLNRGYPQHF. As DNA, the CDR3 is TGTGCCAGCAGCTTAAACCGGGGTTATCCCCAGCATTTT. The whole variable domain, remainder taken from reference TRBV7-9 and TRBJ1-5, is DTGVSQNPRHKITKRGQNVTFRCDPISEHNRLYWYRQTLGQGPEFLTYFQNEAQLEKSRLLSDRFSAERPKGSFSTLEIQRTEQGDSAMYLCASSLNRGYPQHFGDGTRLSIL.

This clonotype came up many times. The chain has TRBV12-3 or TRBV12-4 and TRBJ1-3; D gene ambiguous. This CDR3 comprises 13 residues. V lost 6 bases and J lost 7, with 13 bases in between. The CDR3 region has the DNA TGTGCCAGCAGCCAGGACGGTAGGAACACCATATATTTT. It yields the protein CASSQDGRNTIYF.

The CDR3 nucleotides are TGTGCCTGGAACCGTAGGGGTTGGGGCTACACCTTC. It yields the protein CAWNRRGWGYTF. J is TRBJ1-2 and V is TRBV30, with D perhaps matching TRBD1 (5 bases). The CDR3 is 12 amino acids. CDR1 and CDR2 from the germline V gene are GTSNPN and SVGIG (reference sequence). With 4 bases removed from V and 8 bases from J, the gap between germline ends came to 14 bases.

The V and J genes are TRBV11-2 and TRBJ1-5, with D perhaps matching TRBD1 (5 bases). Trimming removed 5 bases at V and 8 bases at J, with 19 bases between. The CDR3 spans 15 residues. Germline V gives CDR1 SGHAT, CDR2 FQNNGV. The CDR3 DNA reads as TGTGCCAGCAGCAAACTGGGGCGGACGACGGAGCCCCAGCATTTT. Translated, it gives CASSKLGRTTEPQHF.

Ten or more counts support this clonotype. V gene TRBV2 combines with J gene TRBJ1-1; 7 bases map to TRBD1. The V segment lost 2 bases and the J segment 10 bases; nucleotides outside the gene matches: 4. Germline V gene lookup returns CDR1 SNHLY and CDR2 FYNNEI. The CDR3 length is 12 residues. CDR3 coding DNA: TGTGCCAGCAGTGAATGGGACAGATCAGCTTTCTTT. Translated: CASSEWDRSAFF.

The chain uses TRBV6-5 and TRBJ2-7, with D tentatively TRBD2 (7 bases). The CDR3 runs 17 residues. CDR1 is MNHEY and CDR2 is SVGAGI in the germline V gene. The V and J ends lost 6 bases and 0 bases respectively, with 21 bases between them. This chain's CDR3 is CASSPPRGGLSSYEQYF. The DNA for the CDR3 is TGTGCCAGCAGCCCCCCAAGGGGGGGATTGAGCTCCTACGAGCAGTACTTC.

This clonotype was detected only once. The DNA of the CDR3 is TGTGCCATCAGGGGCGACAAGCGGGAGGGAGGAACGGGAACTGAAGCTTTCTTT. Its protein product is CAIRGDKREGGTGTEAFF. V usage is TRBV10-3 and J usage is TRBJ1-1; D call uncertain. The germline V gene has CDR1 ENHRY and CDR2 SYGVKD. With 6 bases removed from V and 5 bases from J, the gap between germline ends came to 28 bases. The CDR3 extends over 18 amino acids.

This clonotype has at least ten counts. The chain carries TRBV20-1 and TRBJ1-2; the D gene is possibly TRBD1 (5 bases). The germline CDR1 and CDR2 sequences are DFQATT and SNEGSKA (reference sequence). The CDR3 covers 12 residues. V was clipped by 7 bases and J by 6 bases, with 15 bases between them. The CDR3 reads CSVKDTDDGYTF. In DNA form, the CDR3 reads TGCAGTGTCAAGGACACCGACGATGGCTACACCTTC.

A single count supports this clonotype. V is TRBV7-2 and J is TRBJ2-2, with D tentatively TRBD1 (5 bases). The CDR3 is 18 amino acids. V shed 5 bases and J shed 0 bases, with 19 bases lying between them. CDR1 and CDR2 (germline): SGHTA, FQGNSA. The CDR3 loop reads CASSPQGLDLANTGELFF. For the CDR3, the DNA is TGTGCCAGCAGCCCTCAGGGTTTAGATCTCGCGAACACCGGGGAGCTGTTTTTT.

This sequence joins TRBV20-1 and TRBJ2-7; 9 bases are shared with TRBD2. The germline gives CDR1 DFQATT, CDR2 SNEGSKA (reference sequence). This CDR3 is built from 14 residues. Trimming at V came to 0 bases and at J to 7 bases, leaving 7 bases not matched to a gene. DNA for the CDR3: TGCAGTGCTAGAGATTATCGCGGGAGGGTAGAGCAGTACTTC. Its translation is CSARDYRGRVEQYF.

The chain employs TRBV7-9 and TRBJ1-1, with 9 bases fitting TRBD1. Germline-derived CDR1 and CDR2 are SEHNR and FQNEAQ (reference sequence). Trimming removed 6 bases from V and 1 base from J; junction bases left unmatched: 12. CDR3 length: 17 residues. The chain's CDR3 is CASSLLAGQGWNTEAFF. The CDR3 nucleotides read TGTGCCAGCAGTTTACTAGCGGGACAGGGATGGAACACTGAAGCTTTCTTT. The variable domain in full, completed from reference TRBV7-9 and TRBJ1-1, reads DTGVSQNPRHKITKRGQNVTFRCDPISEHNRLYWYRQTLGQGPEFLTYFQNEAQLEKSRLLSDRFSAERPKGSFSTLEIQRTEQGDSAMYLCASSLLAGQGWNTEAFFGQGTRLTVV.

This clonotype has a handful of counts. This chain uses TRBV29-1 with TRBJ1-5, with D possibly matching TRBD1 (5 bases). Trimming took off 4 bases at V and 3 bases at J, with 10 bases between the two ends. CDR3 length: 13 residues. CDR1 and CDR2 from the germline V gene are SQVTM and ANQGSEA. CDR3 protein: CSVVGGNNQPQHF. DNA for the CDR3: TGCAGCGTTGTCGGGGGGAACAATCAGCCCCAGCATTTT.

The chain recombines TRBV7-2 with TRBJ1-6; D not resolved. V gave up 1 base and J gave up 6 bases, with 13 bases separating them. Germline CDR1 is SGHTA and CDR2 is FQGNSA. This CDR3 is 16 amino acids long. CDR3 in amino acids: CASSLGPPIINSPLHF. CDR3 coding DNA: TGTGCCAGCAGCTTAGGTCCCCCGATTATTAATTCACCCCTCCACTTT.

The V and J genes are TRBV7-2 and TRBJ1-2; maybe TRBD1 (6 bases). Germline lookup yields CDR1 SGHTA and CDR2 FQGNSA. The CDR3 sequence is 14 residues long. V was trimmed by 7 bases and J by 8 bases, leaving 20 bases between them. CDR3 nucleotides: TGTGCCAGCACTCCAGCTCCGGGGGCGTTGGGCTACACCTTC. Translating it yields CASTPAPGALGYTF. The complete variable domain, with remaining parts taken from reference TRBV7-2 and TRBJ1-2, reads GAGVSQSPSNKVTEKGKDVELRCDPISGHTALYWYRQSLGQGLEFLIYFQGNSAPDKSGLPSDRFSAERTGGSVSTLTIQRTQQEDSAVYLCASTPAPGALGYTFGSGTRLTVV.

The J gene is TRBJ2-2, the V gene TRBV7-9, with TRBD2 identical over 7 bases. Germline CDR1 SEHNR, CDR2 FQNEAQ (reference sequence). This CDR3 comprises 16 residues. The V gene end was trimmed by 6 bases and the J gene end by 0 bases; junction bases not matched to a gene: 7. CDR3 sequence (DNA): TGTGCCAGCAGTCAGAGCGGGACGTCGAACACCGGGGAGCTGTTTTTT. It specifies CASSQSGTSNTGELFF.

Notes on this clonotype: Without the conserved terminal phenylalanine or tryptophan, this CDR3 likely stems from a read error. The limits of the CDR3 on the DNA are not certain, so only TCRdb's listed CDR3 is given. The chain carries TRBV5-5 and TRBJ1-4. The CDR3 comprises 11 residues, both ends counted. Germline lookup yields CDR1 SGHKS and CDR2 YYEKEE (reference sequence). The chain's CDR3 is CASSYTAARDY.

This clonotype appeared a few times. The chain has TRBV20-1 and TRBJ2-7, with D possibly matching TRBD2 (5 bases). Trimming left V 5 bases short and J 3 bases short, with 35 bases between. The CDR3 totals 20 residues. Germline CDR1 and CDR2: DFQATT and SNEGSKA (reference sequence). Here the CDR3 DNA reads TGCAGTGCTGGACTCCCACGATCGAGCCCACTGCACAGAAAAAACTACGAGCAGTACTTC. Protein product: CSAGLPRSSPLHRKNYEQYF.

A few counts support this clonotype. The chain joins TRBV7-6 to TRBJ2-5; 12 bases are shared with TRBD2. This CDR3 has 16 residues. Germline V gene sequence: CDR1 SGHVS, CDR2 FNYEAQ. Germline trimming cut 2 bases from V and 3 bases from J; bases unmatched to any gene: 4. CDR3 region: CASSLLAGGLKETQYF. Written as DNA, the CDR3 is TGTGCCAGCAGCTTACTAGCGGGAGGGTTGAAAGAGACCCAGTACTTC.

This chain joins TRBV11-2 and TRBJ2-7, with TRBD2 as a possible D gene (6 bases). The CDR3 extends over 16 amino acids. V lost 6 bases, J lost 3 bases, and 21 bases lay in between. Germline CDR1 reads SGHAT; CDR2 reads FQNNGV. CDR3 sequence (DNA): TGTGCCAGCAGTAGCGGTCCGCAGGGCCCAAGCTACGAGCAGTACTTC. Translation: CASSSGPQGPSYEQYF.

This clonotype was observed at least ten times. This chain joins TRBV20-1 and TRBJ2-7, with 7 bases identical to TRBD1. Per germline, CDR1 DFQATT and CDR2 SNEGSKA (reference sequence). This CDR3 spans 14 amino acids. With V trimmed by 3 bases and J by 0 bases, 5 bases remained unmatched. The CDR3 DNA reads TGCAGTGCTAGCGGGACAGTCCGCTCCTACGAGCAGTACTTC. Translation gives CSASGTVRSYEQYF.